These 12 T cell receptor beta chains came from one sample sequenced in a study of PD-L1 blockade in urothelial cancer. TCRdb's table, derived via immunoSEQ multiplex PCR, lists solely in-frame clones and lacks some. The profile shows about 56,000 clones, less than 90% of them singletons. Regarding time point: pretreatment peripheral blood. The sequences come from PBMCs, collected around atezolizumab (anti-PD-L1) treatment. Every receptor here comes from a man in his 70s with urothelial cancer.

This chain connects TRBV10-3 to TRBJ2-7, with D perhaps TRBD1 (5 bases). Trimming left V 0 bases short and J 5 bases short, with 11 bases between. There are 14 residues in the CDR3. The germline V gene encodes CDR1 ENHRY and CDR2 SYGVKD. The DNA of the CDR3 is TGTGCCATCAGTGAGTCAAGGGGATCCCACGAGCAGTACTTC. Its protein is CAISESRGSHEQYF.

The CDR3 DNA reads as TGCGCCAGCAGCCCGGGACAGGCTTACTCCACAGATACGCAGTATTTT. Amino acids: CASSPGQAYSTDTQYF. The chain couples TRBV4-1 to TRBJ2-3; 8 bases are a match to TRBD1. V was clipped by 4 bases and J by 2 bases; unmatched bases: 8. Germline CDR1 reads MGHRA; CDR2 reads YSYEKL. The CDR3 is 16 amino acids.

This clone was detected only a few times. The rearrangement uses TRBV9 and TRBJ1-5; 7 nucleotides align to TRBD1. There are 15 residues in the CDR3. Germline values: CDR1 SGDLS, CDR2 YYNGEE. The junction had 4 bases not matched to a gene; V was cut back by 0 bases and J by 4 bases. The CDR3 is CASSVGGQPNQPQHF. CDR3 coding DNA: TGTGCCAGCAGCGTAGGGGGACAGCCAAATCAGCCCCAGCATTTT.

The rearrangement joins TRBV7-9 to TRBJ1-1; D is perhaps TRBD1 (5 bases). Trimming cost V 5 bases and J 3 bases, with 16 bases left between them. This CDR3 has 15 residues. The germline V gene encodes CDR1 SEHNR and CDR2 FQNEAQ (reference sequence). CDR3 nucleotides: TGTGCCAGCAGCCAAGGCGCAGGGTACGACACTGAAGCTTTCTTT. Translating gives CASSQGAGYDTEAFF.

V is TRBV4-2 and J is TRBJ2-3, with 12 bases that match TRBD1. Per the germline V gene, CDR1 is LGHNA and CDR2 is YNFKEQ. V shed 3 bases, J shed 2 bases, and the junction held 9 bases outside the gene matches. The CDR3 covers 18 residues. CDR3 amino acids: CASSQESLGQGATDTQYF. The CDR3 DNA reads TGTGCCAGCAGCCAGGAAAGCCTGGGACAGGGGGCCACAGATACGCAGTATTTT.

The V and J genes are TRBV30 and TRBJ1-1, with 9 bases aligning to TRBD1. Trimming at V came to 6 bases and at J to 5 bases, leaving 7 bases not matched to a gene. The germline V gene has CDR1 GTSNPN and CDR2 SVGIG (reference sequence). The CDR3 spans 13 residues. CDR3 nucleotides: TGTGCCTGCGAGGACAGGGGAGGGACTGAAGCTTTCTTT. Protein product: CACEDRGGTEAFF.

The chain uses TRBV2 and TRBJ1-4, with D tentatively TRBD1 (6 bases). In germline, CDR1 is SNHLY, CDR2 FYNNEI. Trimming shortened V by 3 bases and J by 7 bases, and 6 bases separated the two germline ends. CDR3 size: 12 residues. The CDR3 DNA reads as TGTGCCAGCAGTGAGACAGGTGAAAAACTGTTTTTT. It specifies CASSETGEKLFF.

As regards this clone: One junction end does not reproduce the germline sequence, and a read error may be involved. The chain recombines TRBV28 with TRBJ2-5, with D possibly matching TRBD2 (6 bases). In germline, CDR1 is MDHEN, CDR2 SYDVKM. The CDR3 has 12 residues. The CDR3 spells CASSSPLGGFNF. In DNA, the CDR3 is TGTGCCAGCAGTTCCCCGTTGGGAGGATTTAACTTC.

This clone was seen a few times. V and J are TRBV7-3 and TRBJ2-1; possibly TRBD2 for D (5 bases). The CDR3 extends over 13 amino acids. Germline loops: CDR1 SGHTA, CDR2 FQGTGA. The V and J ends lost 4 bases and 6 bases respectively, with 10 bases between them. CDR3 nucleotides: TGTGCCAGCAGCTCAGTTCGGGGCAATGAGCAGTTCTTC. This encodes CASSSVRGNEQFF.

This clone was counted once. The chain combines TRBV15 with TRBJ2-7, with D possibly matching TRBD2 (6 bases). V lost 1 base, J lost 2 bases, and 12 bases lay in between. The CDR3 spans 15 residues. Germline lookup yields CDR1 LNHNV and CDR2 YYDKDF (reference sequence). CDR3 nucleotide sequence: TGTGCCACCAGCAGAGCTTTGGCGGGGACCTACGAGCAGTACTTC. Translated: CATSRALAGTYEQYF. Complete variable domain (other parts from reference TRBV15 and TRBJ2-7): DAMVIQNPRYQVTQFGKPVTLSCSQTLNHNVMYWYQQKSSQAPKLLFHYYDKDFNNEADTPDNFQSRRPNTSFCFLDIRSPGLGDTAMYLCATSRALAGTYEQYFGPGTRLTVT.

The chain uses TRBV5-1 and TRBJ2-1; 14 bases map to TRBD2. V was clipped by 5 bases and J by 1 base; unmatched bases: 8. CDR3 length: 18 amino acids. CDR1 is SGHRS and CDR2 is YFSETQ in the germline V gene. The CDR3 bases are TGCGCCAGCAGAACCGGGACTAGCGGGAGAGGATCCTACAATGAGCAGTTCTTC. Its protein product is CASRTGTSGRGSYNEQFF.

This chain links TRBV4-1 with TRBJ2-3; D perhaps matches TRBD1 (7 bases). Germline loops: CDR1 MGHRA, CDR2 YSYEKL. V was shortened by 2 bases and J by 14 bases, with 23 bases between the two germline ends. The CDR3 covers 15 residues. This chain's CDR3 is CASSQWGAWDRYAYF. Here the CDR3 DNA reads TGCGCCAGCAGCCAATGGGGGGCCTGGGACAGATACGCGTATTTT.